Listed here are 20 T cell receptor beta chains from one sample, sequenced in a study of OX40 agonist ivuxolimab in advanced cancers. Clones were read by immunoSEQ multiplex PCR, and TCRdb kept only the in-frame ones, dropping some. The sample has about 85,000 clones, roughly 84% seen once. The specimen comprised CD4+ or CD8+ T cells sorted from blood, sampled in a trial of the OX40 agonist ivuxolimab. These TCRs come from an adult with an advanced solid tumor such as melanoma, head and neck, liver or kidney cancer.

The chain uses TRBV6-4 and TRBJ2-5; possibly TRBD1 for D (7 bases). This CDR3 contains 18 residues. The V gene lost 2 bases and the J gene lost 5 bases, with 24 bases spanning the gap. Germline V lookup: CDR1 MRHNA, CDR2 SNTAGT. The CDR3 loop reads CASSDRTWRQGGYETQYF. The CDR3 nucleotides are TGTGCCAGCAGTGACAGGACCTGGCGGCAGGGGGGTTACGAGACCCAGTACTTC.

V usage is TRBV6-1 and J usage is TRBJ2-3; D is uncertain. Germline V gene sequence: CDR1 MNHNS, CDR2 SASEGT. Trimming shortened V by 2 bases and J by 4 bases, and 10 bases separated the two germline ends. The CDR3 runs 14 residues. For the CDR3, the DNA is TGTGCCAGCAGTGAACCGGGTCGTGCAGATACGCAGTATTTT. This encodes CASSEPGRADTQYF.

The chain employs TRBV28 and TRBJ2-5; D gene unclear. Trimming stripped 3 bases from V and 5 bases from J, with 4 bases between. CDR1 MDHEN and CDR2 SYDVKM come from the germline V gene. This CDR3 has 11 residues. As DNA, the CDR3 is TGTGCCAGCAGTTTCTCTGAGACCCAGTACTTC. This translates into CASSFSETQYF.

V is TRBV12-1 and J is TRBJ1-4; the tabulated D call, TRBD1, remains unverified against the DNA. TRBV12-1 is a listed pseudogene. This CDR3 has 14 residues. The CDR3 nucleotides read TGTGCCAGCAGCACCCGGACAGTTGGCGAAAAACTGTTTTTT. It encodes CASSTRTVGEKLFF.

The genes are TRBV30 and TRBJ2-1, with D maybe TRBD2 (6 bases). CDR1 and CDR2 (germline): GTSNPN, SVGIG (reference sequence). There are 13 residues in the CDR3. The V and J ends lost 0 bases and 10 bases respectively, with 13 bases between them. The CDR3 loop reads CAWSVSAGREQFF. The CDR3 region has the DNA TGTGCCTGGAGTGTATCGGCGGGACGGGAGCAGTTCTTC.

The chain couples TRBV29-1 to TRBJ1-6; tentative D call: TRBD1 (5 bases). CDR3 length equals 13 residues. Germline CDR1 SQVTM, CDR2 ANQGSEA. V was trimmed by 7 bases and J by 6 bases, leaving 13 bases between them. The CDR3 nucleotides are TGCAGCGCCCGGGACGGAGGTAATTCACCCCTCCACTTT. Translated, it gives CSARDGGNSPLHF.

The chain couples TRBV7-2 to TRBJ2-7, with 11 bases matching TRBD1. The CDR3 spans 16 residues. J lost 6 bases, V lost 1 base, and 8 bases had no gene match. The germline V gene has CDR1 SGHTA and CDR2 FQGNSA. In DNA, the CDR3 is TGTGCCAGCAGCTTAGTTTATTTGGGACAGGGGGGCGAGCAGTACTTC. It codes for CASSLVYLGQGGEQYF. Based on the CDR3 plus reference TRBV7-2 and TRBJ2-7, the full variable domain is GAGVSQSPSNKVTEKGKDVELRCDPISGHTALYWYRQSLGQGLEFLIYFQGNSAPDKSGLPSDRFSAERTGGSVSTLTIQRTQQEDSAVYLCASSLVYLGQGGEQYFGPGTRLTVT.

This clone was observed a handful of times. The chain recombines TRBV30 with TRBJ2-7, with a weak D call TRBD2 (5 bases). Germline V gene lookup returns CDR1 GTSNPN and CDR2 SVGIG (reference sequence). The V end lost 0 bases, the J end lost 1 base, and 22 bases lay between the germline ends. This CDR3 comprises 18 residues. CDR3 sequence (DNA): TGTGCCTGGAGTGTAAGGTTGGAGGCGCCTAGCACTTCCTACGAGCAGTACTTC. Translating gives CAWSVRLEAPSTSYEQYF.

V is TRBV7-8 and J is TRBJ1-2, with TRBD1 matching 8 bases. This CDR3 has 14 residues. Germline assignment: CDR1 SGHVS and CDR2 FQNEAQ. V lost 5 bases to trimming and J lost 2 bases; unmatched junction nucleotides: 4. CDR3 region: CASSPGQGNYGYTF. DNA for the CDR3: TGTGCCAGCAGCCCAGGACAGGGAAACTATGGCTACACCTTC.

The chain has TRBV7-2 and TRBJ2-1; 10 bases agree with TRBD2. Per the germline V gene, CDR1 is SGHTA and CDR2 is FQGNSA. The V gene end was trimmed by 5 bases and the J gene end by 7 bases; junction bases not matched to a gene: 17. This CDR3 contains 18 residues. The CDR3 nucleotides are TGTGCCAGCAGCCCACGGACTAGCGGATACGATTCTACAAATGAGCAGTTCTTC. It codes for CASSPRTSGYDSTNEQFF.

The V call is TRBV18, the J call TRBJ2-7, with D possibly being TRBD1 or TRBD2 (5 bases each). Trimming took 6 bases from V and 0 from J, leaving 12 bases between them. The CDR3 has 14 amino acids. Germline V CDR1 and CDR2: KGHSH, LQKENI. The CDR3 loop reads CASSPGRTSYEQYV. CDR3 bases: TGTGCCAGCTCCCCGGGACGGACCTCCTACGAGCAGTACGTC.

This rearrangement joins TRBV5-5 to TRBJ1-5; unclear D gene. CDR3 length: 14 amino acids. V was trimmed by 2 bases and J by 0 bases, leaving 6 bases between them. Germline CDR1 is SGHKS and CDR2 is YYEKEE (reference sequence). CDR3 coding DNA: TGTGCCAGCAGCTTATGGGGTAGCAATCAGCCCCAGCATTTT. It yields the protein CASSLWGSNQPQHF.

V usage is TRBV6-1 and J usage is TRBJ2-2; no reliable D call. Germline V gene sequence: CDR1 MNHNS, CDR2 SASEGT. CDR3 length: 14 amino acids. V was cut by 6 bases and J by 4 bases, with 12 bases left in between. The chain's CDR3 is CASRILVGTGELFF. Here the CDR3 DNA reads TGTGCCAGCAGGATCTTAGTGGGCACCGGGGAGCTGTTTTTT.

The V gene is TRBV7-6, the J gene TRBJ2-1; D not certain. Per the germline V gene, CDR1 is SGHVS and CDR2 is FNYEAQ. Between the trimmed V and J ends, which lost 2 bases and 5 bases, there was a span of 10 bases. The CDR3 length is 14 residues. The CDR3 DNA reads TGTGCCAGCAGCTTAAGGTTCGGAGACAATGAGCAGTTCTTC. Translating gives CASSLRFGDNEQFF. The variable domain in full, completed from reference TRBV7-6 and TRBJ2-1, reads GAGVSQSPRYKVTKRGQDVALRCDPISGHVSLYWYRQALGQGPEFLTYFNYEAQQDKSGLPNDRFSAERPEGSISTLTIQRTEQRDSAMYRCASSLRFGDNEQFFGPGTRLTVL.

The CDR3 coding sequence is TGTGCCAGCAGCCATAATGTGTGGAACACTGAAGCTTTCTTT. Encoded protein: CASSHNVWNTEAFF. The chain combines TRBV7-9 with TRBJ1-1; no definite D call. This CDR3 spans 14 amino acids. V shed 5 bases and J shed 1 base, with 11 bases lying between them. Per germline, CDR1 SEHNR and CDR2 FQNEAQ (reference sequence). Looking up the rest from reference TRBV7-9 and TRBJ1-1 gives the full variable domain: DTGVSQNPRHKITKRGQNVTFRCDPISEHNRLYWYRQTLGQGPEFLTYFQNEAQLEKSRLLSDRFSAERPKGSFSTLEIQRTEQGDSAMYLCASSHNVWNTEAFFGQGTRLTVV.

This rearrangement joins TRBV19 to TRBJ1-4; 7 nucleotides line up with TRBD1. The CDR3 is 15 residues long. V dropped 3 bases and J dropped 5; count of bases not matched to a gene: 6. Germline V CDR1 and CDR2: LNHDA, SQIVND (reference sequence). The CDR3 bases are TGTGCCAGTAGTATCCGACAGGGACCAAATGAAAAACTGTTTTTT. Encoded protein: CASSIRQGPNEKLFF.

The chain combines TRBV19 with TRBJ1-1; no reliable D call. Germline V gene lookup returns CDR1 LNHDA and CDR2 SQIVND (reference sequence). Trimming stripped 0 bases from V and 4 bases from J, with 12 bases between. This CDR3 is 15 amino acids long. CDR3 in amino acids: CASSIDPRAGTEAFF. CDR3 in DNA: TGTGCCAGTAGTATAGATCCCCGAGCCGGCACTGAAGCTTTCTTT.

The chain recombines TRBV5-1 with TRBJ2-2; D remains unclear. The germline V and J ends were trimmed by 0 bases and 6 bases, with 6 bases remaining between them. Germline lookup yields CDR1 SGHRS and CDR2 YFSETQ. This CDR3 region has 13 residues. CDR3 amino acids: CASSLDWAGELFF. The CDR3 bases are TGCGCCAGCAGCTTGGATTGGGCCGGGGAGCTGTTTTTT.

The V and J genes are TRBV4-1 and TRBJ2-5; D tentatively fits TRBD1 or TRBD2 (6 bases each). V shed 1 base and J shed 0 bases, with 12 bases lying between them. Germline values: CDR1 MGHRA, CDR2 YSYEKL. The CDR3 contains 16 residues. The CDR3, as DNA: TGCGCCAGCAGCCAAGGCGACGGGGGCGACCAAGAGACCCAGTACTTC. Translated: CASSQGDGGDQETQYF.

This clone was detected once. V is TRBV5-1 and J is TRBJ1-1, with 7 bases identical to TRBD1. J was trimmed by 8 bases and V by 0 bases; bases with no gene match: 4. The CDR3 sequence is 13 residues long. Per germline, CDR1 SGHRS and CDR2 YFSETQ. In nucleotides, the CDR3 is TGCGCCAGCAGCTTGGAGGGGGGACAGGAAGCTTTCTTT. Protein: CASSLEGGQEAFF.